This T cell receptor beta chain came from a study of shared clonotypes between healthy human individuals (dated by TCRdb to between 2020 and 2021). Looking at the study overall: The cohort included a few men and a couple of women between 18 and 49 years of age. For each donor, three plates each were used for CD4 naive and CD4 memory, two plates were used for CD8 naive, and one plate was used for CD8 memory. The study deeply sequenced blood TCR repertoires of several healthy adults to estimate repertoire size and the extent of clonotype sharing between individuals. Libraries were prepared and TCR repertoires were sequenced by different laboratories using diverse techniques, in order to increase sequencing depth and limit assay-specific biases. Between about 0.85 and 9.5 billion PBMCs per donor were obtained by leukapheresis.

For this clone: Its antigen remains unidentified. The input lacks base qualities; no much larger clone sits a single base away.

Donors were healthy HIV-negative adults with no recently reported acute infections or vaccinations. Every donor was a Caucasian adult residing in Nashville, Tennessee, USA. CD4+ T cells were enriched through magnetic negative selection, after which naive cells were positively selected on CD45RA and the remaining negative fraction served as the memory subset. Blood was collected by leukapheresis, and PBMCs were isolated by Ficoll-Histopaque density gradient centrifugation and then cryopreserved in liquid nitrogen vapor phase. Analytical flow cytometry was used to check the purity and quantity of every magnetically sorted T cell population. Each sorted fraction had its genomic DNA isolated and then quantified by UV absorbance on a Nanodrop 2000c. What the study reported, not specific to this receptor: Even with the large sequencing depth, rarefaction of the sorted-subset datasets indicated that sequencing was incomplete. Pairwise subsampling indicated that sequencing depth was expected to affect the degree of clonotype sharing among donors. Estimated clonotype richness was generally larger for naive than for memory subsets. Compared with non-shared clonotypes, clonotypes shared by all four sorted-subset donors had higher generation probabilities. About 5% of naive CD4, 3.5% of naive CD8, 2% to 2.5% of memory CD4, and 0.35% to 0.4% of memory CD8 clonotypes were shared across a few donors. The genetic and exposure-history diversity represented was limited by the small number of donors. Only blood was sampled, and tissue TCR repertoires likely differ from those in blood.

TCR CDR3 regions were amplified from genomic DNA by multiplex PCR using the deep immunoSEQ assay. For each cell subset, the extracted genomic DNA was distributed evenly across all wells of several immunoSEQ 96-well plates, and each plate served as one replicate. For sorted subsets, about 0.2 ug genomic DNA, equal to approximately 30,000 T cell genomes, was loaded into each replicate PCR. Purified libraries were measured with a Qubit 3.0 fluorometer, size-checked on a Bioanalyzer 2100, and measured again with the KAPA Library Quantification kit. Every immunoSEQ 96-well plate was sequenced on a dedicated single-read 150-cycle Illumina NextSeq 550 flow cell. The published analysis was carried out like this. Because the immunoSEQ output held only junctional sequences and lacked quality scores, the filtering could not match the filtering applied to full-length reads. Sequences were annotated with PyIR, a Python wrapper for IgBLAST v1.9, using IMGT germline references to assign V/J genes and CDR3. Any read was removed if the V/J assignment was weak (E-value above 1e-6), the CDR3 was missing, or the read contained stop codons, out-of-frame junctions, or ambiguous translated residues. V3J clonotypes were defined as sequences sharing an identical inferred V gene, J gene, and CDR3 amino acid sequence. Percentage overlap between repertoires was computed as shared unique clonotypes divided by the size of the smaller repertoire. Three approaches were used to assess repertoire richness: RTK rarefaction, the Chao1 estimator, and Recon v2.1 estimates of unobserved clonotypes. OLGA was used to compute generation probabilities for all TCRbeta clonotypes that the gDNA method yielded from a few donors. In TCRdb, the immuneACCESS table is reduced to in-frame sequences with V and J assigned. These tables do not hold every clone; where another copy was compared, an unresolved V gene accounts for under half, and the others remain unexplained. The V and J calls and clone size are taken from that table; D and trimming were inferred from the DNA. A total of about 1.1 million clones appear in this sample, roughly 77% of them only once. Roughly 0.83% of the sample is in the top ten clones.

At the junction V is shortened by 5 bases and J by 5 bases; bases outside the gene matches: 8. The CDR3 runs 16 amino acids, cysteine and phenylalanine included. Just the 48-base CDR3 DNA is kept, in frame starting at base 1. Looking up the germline V gene yields CDR1 LGHNA and CDR2 YNFKEQ. The rearrangement joined TRBV4-2 to TRBJ2-1; TRBD2 aligns with 11 central bases. The sequencing input was memory CD4+ T cells from PBMCs. Interpreted using the paper, the cell subset or site label stands for: CD45RA-negative fraction. This clonotype was obtained from a man aged 18 to 29 in good health. Some clones in this sample may be carry-over from other donors' samples. The CDR3 protein: CASSTSIAGGNNEQFF. The base sequence is TGTGCCAGCAGCACCTCGATAGCGGGAGGGAACAATGAGCAGTTCTTC.